These T cell receptor beta chains were read from a single sample in a study of blood T cell repertoires in COVID-19. The repertoire was sequenced with immunoSEQ multiplex PCR; TCRdb's copy has only in-frame clones and lacks some. This sample yields 130,000 to 150,000 clones, of which 84% are seen a single time; around 6.7% belongs to the top ten. Sequenced: peripheral blood. The receptors here all came from a woman between 45 and 65 years old in a cohort sampled during active or convalescent COVID-19. CDR3s include the opening cysteine and the closing phenylalanine or tryptophan. A D gene is named only where the DNA matches it firmly. Expanded clones are given a class, and other clones once, few, many or no size at all.

TRBV5-5,TRBJ1-6,TRBD1,.,TGTGCCAGCAAACCCCAGGGGGCGGCGAATTCACCCCTCCACTTT,CASKPQGAANSPLHF
TRBV15,TRBJ1-2,.,.,TGTGCCACCAGCAGTAAGGGGTTTTATGGCTACACCTTC,CATSSKGFYGYTF
TRBV18,TRBJ2-5,TRBD2,few,TGTGCCAGCTCACCACGAGCGGGGGGCCAAGAGACCCAGTACTTC,CASSPRAGGQETQYF
TRBV7-9,TRBJ2-5,TRBD2,few,TGTGCCAGCGGGAGGGGCCAAGAGACCCAGTACTTC,CASGRGQETQYF
TRBV5-1,TRBJ1-1,TRBD1,.,TGCGCCAGCAGCTGGACAGGGGGCCCGAACACTGAAGCTTTCTTT,CASSWTGGPNTEAFF
TRBV6-5,TRBJ2-1,TRBD2,.,TGTGCCAGCAGTTACTCGAGCGGGGTATCTGGTGAGCAGTTCTTC,CASSYSSGVSGEQFF
TRBV12-3/TRBV12-4,TRBJ1-2,.,.,TGTGCCAGCAGATCTTCTAACTATGGCTACACCTTC,CASRSSNYGYTF
TRBV7-3,TRBJ2-5,.,.,TGTGCCAGCAGCCCGCCGCGGCGGAGGGGCCAAGAGACCCAGTACTTC,CASSPPRRRGQETQYF
TRBV5-6,TRBJ2-1,.,.,TGTGCTGCGGGCATTGGGCAGAACAATGAGCAGTTCTTC,CAAGIGQNNEQFF
TRBV5-5,TRBJ2-7,.,.,TGTGCCAGCAGCTTGGGTATATCCGGGCAGTACTTC,CASSLGISGQYF
TRBV30,TRBJ1-2,.,once,TGTGCCTGGAGTGCGATCCGTGGCAGGGTCTATGGCTACACCTTC,CAWSAIRGRVYGYTF
TRBV25-1,TRBJ1-6,.,.,TGTGCCAGCACCGCAGGCAGTGGTTCACCCCTCCACTTT,CASTAGSGSPLHF
TRBV9,TRBJ1-4,.,.,TGTGCCAGCAGCGGCGAGGGGGTATTGGGAGAAAAACTGTTTTTT,CASSGEGVLGEKLFF
TRBV12-1,TRBJ2-2,.,once,TGTGCCAGCAGCTATCAGGGCACCGGGGAGCTGTTTTTT,CASSYQGTGELFF